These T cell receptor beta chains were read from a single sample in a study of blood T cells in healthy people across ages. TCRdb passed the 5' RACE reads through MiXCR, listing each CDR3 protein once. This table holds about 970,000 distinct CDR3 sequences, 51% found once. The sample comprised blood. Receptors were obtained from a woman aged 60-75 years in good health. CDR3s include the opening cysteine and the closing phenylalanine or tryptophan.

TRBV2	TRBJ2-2	CASQGHPFEELFF
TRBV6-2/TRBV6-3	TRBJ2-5	CASSTFQTLQETQYF
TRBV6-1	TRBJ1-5	CASMFDRATQPQHF
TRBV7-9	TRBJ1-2	CASSPSNYGYTF
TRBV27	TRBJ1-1	CASSSPGTGVYTEAFF
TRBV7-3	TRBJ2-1	CASRPGLAGENEQFF
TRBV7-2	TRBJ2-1	CASSLYLDWQFF
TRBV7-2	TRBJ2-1	CASSFHRGTSGSNEQFF
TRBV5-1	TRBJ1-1	CASSSGNQVGAFF
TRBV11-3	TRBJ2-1	CASSAGTRADNEQFF
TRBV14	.	CASSQETKTSGRFNEQYF
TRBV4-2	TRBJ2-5	CASSQDLMVAGGPRETQYF
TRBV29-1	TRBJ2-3	CSVVARPNPLDTQYF
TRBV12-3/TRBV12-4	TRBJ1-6	CASSLDSRSSYNSPLHF
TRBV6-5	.	CASSYTSLASGHQETQYF
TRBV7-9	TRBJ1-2	CASSSWDFSGYTF
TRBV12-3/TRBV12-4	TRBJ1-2	CASSIPGTAYGYTF
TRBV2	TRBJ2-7	CASGRFSYEQYF
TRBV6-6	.	CASSRDTGIPPYEQYF
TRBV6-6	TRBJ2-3	CASSSPPEADTQYF
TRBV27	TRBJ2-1	CASSPRTSVEQFF
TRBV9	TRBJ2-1	CASSVDPVSYNEQFF
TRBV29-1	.	CSGLGGAGVGEQYF
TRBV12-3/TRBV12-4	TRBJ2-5	CASSWLGETQYF
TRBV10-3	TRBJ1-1	CAISESIIGGVSTEAFF
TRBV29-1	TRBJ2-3	CSVEDHYMGRAGADTQYF
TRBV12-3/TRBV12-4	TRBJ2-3	CASSFLLGSGTSTDTQYF
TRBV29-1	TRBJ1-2	CSVENPDRVGCGYTF
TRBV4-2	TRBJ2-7	CASSQRPGGPYEQYF
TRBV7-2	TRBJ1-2	CASSLEIRTAHGYTF
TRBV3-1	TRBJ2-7	CASSLTGTGGYGQYF
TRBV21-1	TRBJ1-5	CASSKLARVVDQPQHF
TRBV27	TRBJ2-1	CASSPSEGMGNEQFF
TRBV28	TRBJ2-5	CASSLIAHQETQYF
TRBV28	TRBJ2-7	CASSFPLVSYEQYF
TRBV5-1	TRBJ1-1	CASSLGGAQNTEAFF
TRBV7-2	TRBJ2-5	CASSPGLAGWETQYF
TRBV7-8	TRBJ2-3	CASSFVVGGGPRVTDTQYF
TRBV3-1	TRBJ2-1	CASSASGYNEQFF
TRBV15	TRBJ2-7	CATSARDRGGYEQYF
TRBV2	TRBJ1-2	CASSEFVRGYTF
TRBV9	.	CASSEGGLAAPYEQYF
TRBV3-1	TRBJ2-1	CASSQVGRAGYNEQFF
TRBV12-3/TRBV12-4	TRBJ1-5	CASTDRGANQPQHF
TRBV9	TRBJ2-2	CASRGGAVNTGELFF